This T cell receptor beta chain was sequenced in a study of CD8 T cells in Susac syndrome (dated by TCRdb to between 2019 and 2020). As for the study more broadly: Whether CD8+ T cell activation and differentiation in Susac syndrome was antigen driven was tested using repertoire sequencing. The study at large found these results: The TCR sequencing and HLA analysis was acknowledged to have included a relatively small number of individuals.

RNA was extracted with the RNeasy kit and roughly 0.45 to 1 ug was reverse transcribed using random hexamers. TCR beta CDR3 regions were amplified with the immunoSEQ multiplex PCR assay covering 54 Vbeta and 13 Jbeta segments. Bias from PCR amplification was corrected by using a synthetic template baseline for primer optimization and for computational correction. The source study handled its data this way. Reads were annotated to V, D and J genes according to IMGT and were analyzed with immunoSEQ Analyzer, with only productive sequences retained. To calculate clonality, Shannon entropy was normalized by log2 of the number of productive unique sequences and then subtracted from one. For each patient and control, public and private clones were evaluated within the 100 most prevalent clones. Clones were defined as Susac-specific when absent from the healthy and MS cohorts, from over 950 published viral clones and from other ImmuneACCESS disease sequences. TCRdb itself trimmed the public reads at Q25 with fastp, ran MiXCR and retained productive beta chains. Each CDR3 protein appears once, grouped with its most common genes and DNA. The V and J calls here are based on TCRdb, not the publication. The sample table records roughly 180,000 distinct CDR3 sequences; over 85% of these occur just once. The ten biggest clones cover 0.085% to 0.13% of the sample.

This clonotype was picked up many times. Its antigen has not been determined. One base away there is no much larger clone; base qualities are not given. V sheds 6 bases and J sheds 1 base, leaving 4 bases between their ends. In the germline V gene (reference sequence), CDR1 corresponds to LGHDT and CDR2 to YNNKEL. CDR3 length: 11 amino acids, cysteine to phenylalanine. Only the CDR3 portion is preserved as DNA: 33 bases, with reading frame beginning at the first base. Peripheral blood CD8+ and CD4+ T cells from healthy donors, Susac syndrome patients and multiple sclerosis patients were profiled by high-throughput TCR beta sequencing. Healthy donors were age- and sex-matched controls. Bulk CD8+ and CD4+ T cells were purified magnetically by negative isolation, whereas CD8+ TEMRA cells were enriched by FACS. Blood was collected in EDTA tubes and processed within 24 hours, with PBMCs isolated through density gradient centrifugation. PBMCs intended for TCR sequencing were frozen in liquid nitrogen and were later thawed in a 37 degrees C water bath. The sorted or isolated CD4+, CD8+ and CD8+ TEMRA cells reached a purity of at least 90%.

The sequencing sample was made of CD4+ T cells from PBMCs. The clonotype comes from a human donor in good health. Recombination linked TRBV3-1 to TRBJ2-7; confidence is insufficient to name the D gene. For the CDR3, the sequence is CASSQSYEQYF. The DNA is as follows: TGTGCCAGCAGTCAGTCCTACGAGCAGTACTTC.